This T cell receptor (beta chain) was captured in a study of T cell responses to AZD1222 COVID-19 vaccine (dated by TCRdb to the early 2020s). At the level of the whole study: TCR sequencing covered 230 to 250 trial participants: 207 given two doses of AZD1222 and approximately 25 given two doses of MenACWY control vaccine. Enrollment into the trials was organized by age into subgroups of 18-55, 56-69 and 70-plus years, and those subgroups contained around 150, 28 and 57 TCR-sequenced participants, respectively. On the study overall, not on this receptor specifically: Nearly half of unique spike-specific TCRs reportedly recognized epitopes outside regions mutated in the B.1.351 and B.1.1.7 variants. The vaccine-associated CD4 TCRs covered the entire spike protein, and the dominant responses fell in regions 160-218 and 743-854. Because no samples from the day 14 peak response were available, repertoires could be characterized only after the peak T cell response. Most participants were white British and females outnumbered males, and the authors suggested that clonal diversity may have been underestimated. Conclusions about previously exposed vaccinees were limited because only a handful of AZD1222 recipients were SARS-CoV-2 seropositive at baseline. The 56-69-year group was small, and its depth increase did not reach significance, likely because of low power. After two AZD1222 doses, both the breadth and the depth of spike-specific TCRs were significantly higher than at day 0 and than in MenACWY recipients.

The CDR3 regions of human TCRbeta chains were subjected to immunosequencing. The study's own analysis went as follows. Repertoire TCRs were matched against a reference library of SARS-CoV-2-specific TCRs generated with the MIRA antigen-specificity platform. Breadth was defined as the fraction of unique TCRs that were SARS-CoV-2-associated, and depth was defined as the fraction of total T cells that were SARS-CoV-2-associated. Each spike-specific TCR was assigned to its reactive spike region and to a CD4 or CD8 class using the MIRA data. Log10-transformed breadth and depth values were compared by one-way ANOVA with Sidak's multiple comparisons tests. TCRdb holds this immuneACCESS table with in-frame rearrangements only. Some clones are missing; in checked studies, unresolved V genes explain under half, and the rest has no known cause. V and J calls plus clone size are reproduced from that table; the DNA served to infer D and trimming. This sample lists about 140,000 clones; 93% were detected once. In total, the top ten clones hold 12% of the sample.

Comment on this clone: Its binding antigen is unknown. Base quality data are lacking; no much larger clone is found one base away.

The label giving this sample's time point can be read as: sample from adult after SARS-CoV-2 infection, after symptom onset. A couple of convalescent COVID-19 patients, sampled after symptom onset from adults with prior SARS-CoV-2 infection, were also TCR-sequenced for comparison. The germline V gene (reference sequence) provides CDR1 LNHNV and CDR2 YYDKDF. The CDR3 goes from the cysteine to the phenylalanine over 16 residues. Only the CDR3 DNA is retained, 48 bases long and in frame from the first base. From V the trimming removes 4 bases and from J it removes 7 bases, while the gene matches leave 7 bases of the junction unaccounted for.

The specimen was peripheral blood, collected after recovery from COVID-19. The receptor chain draws on TRBV15 and TRBJ2-1; 13 nucleotides in the junction match TRBD2. This TCR came from an adult who had recovered from COVID-19. The CDR3 region: CATSTRTSGRGNEQFF. The base sequence is TGTGCCACCAGCACCAGGACTAGCGGGAGAGGGAATGAGCAGTTCTTC.